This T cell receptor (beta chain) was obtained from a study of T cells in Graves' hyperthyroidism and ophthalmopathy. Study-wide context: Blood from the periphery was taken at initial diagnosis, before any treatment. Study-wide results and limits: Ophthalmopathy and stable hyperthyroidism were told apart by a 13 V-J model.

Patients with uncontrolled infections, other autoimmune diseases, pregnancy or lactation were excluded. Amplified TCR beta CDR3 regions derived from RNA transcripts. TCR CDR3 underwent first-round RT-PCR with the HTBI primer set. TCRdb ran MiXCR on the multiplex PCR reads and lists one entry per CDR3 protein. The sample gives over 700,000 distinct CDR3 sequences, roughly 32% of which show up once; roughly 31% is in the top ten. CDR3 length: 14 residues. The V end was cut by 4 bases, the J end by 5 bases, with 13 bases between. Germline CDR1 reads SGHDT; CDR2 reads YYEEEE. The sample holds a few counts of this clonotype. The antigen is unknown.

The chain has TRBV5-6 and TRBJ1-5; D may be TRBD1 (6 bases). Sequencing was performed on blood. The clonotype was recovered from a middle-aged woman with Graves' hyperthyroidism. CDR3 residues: CASSRGGHDQPQHF. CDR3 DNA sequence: TGTGCCAGCAGCCGTGGGGGACACGATCAGCCCCAGCATTTT.